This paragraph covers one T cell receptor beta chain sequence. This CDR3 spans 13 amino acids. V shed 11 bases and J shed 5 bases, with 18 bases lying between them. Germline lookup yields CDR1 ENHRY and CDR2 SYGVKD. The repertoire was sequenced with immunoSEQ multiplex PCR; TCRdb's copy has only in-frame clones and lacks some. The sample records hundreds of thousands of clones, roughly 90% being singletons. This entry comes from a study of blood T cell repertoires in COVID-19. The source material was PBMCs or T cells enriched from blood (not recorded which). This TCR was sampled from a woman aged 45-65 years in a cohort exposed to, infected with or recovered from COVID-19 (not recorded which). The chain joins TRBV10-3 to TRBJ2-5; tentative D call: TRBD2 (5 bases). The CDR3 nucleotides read TGTGCCGCACAAACTAGTAGCACGGAGACCCAGTACTTC. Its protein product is CAAQTSSTETQYF.